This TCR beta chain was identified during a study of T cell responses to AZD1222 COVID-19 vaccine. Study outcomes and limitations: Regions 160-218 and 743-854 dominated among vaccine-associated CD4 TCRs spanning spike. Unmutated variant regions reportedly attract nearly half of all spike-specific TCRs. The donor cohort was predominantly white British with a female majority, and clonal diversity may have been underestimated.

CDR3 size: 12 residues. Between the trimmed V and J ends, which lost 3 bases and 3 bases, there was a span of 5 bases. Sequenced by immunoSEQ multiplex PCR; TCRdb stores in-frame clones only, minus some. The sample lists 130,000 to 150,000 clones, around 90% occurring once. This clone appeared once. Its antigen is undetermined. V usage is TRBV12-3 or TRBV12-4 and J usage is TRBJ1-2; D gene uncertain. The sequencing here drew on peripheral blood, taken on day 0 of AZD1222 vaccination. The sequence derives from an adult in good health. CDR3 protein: CASSFGDYGYTF. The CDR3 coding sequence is TGTGCCAGCAGTTTCGGGGACTATGGCTACACCTTC.